The sequence of this T cell receptor (beta chain) was determined in a study of memory CD8 T cells in hepatitis C reinfection. This clone occurred once. The repertoire was sequenced with immunoSEQ multiplex PCR; TCRdb's copy has only in-frame clones and lacks some. The sample has tens of thousands of clones; approximately 89% are singletons. Time point described: late/post reinfection, 12 to 24 weeks after detection. The sorted cells went straight to TCR sequencing with no prior in vitro expansion. Between the trimmed V and J ends, which lost 2 bases and 2 bases, there was a span of 17 bases. CDR1 is SEHNR, CDR2 FQNEAQ, per germline (reference sequence). The CDR3 runs 17 residues.

Sequenced material: naive CD8+ T cells sorted from blood. The sequence came from a man aged 18 to 29 with hepatitis C virus infection. The gene calls are TRBV7-9 and TRBJ2-3, with D maybe TRBD2 (6 bases). The CDR3 here is CASSLSVAGLFTDTQYF. Written as DNA, the CDR3 is TGTGCCAGCAGCTTAAGTGTGGCGGGGCTATTCACAGATACGCAGTATTTT.